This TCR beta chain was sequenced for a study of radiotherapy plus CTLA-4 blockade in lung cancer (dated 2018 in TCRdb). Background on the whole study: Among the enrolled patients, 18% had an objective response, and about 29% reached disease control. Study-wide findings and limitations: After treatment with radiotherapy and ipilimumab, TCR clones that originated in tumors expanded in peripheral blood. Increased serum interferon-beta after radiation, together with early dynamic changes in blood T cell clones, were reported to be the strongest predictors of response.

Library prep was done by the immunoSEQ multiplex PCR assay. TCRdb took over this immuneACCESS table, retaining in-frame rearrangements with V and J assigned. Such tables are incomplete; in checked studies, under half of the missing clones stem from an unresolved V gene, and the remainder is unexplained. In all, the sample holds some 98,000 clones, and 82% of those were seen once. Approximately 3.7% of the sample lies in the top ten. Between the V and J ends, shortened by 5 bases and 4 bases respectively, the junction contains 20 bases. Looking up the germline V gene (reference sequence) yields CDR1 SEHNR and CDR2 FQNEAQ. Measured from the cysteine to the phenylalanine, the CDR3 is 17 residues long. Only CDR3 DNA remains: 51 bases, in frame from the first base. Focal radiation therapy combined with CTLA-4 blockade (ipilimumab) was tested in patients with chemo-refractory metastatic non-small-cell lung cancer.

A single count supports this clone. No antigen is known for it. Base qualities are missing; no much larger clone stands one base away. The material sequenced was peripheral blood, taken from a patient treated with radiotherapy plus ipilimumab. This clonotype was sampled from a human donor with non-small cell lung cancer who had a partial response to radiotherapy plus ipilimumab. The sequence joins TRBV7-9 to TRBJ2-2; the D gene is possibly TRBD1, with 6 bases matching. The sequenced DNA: TGTGCCAGCAGCCCTAGCAACAGGGTTTCAGGCACCGGGGAGCTGTTTTTT. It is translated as CASSPSNRVSGTGELFF.